This T cell receptor beta chain was captured in a study of OX40 agonist ivuxolimab in advanced cancers. Background on the study: Prior anti-PD-1, anti-PD-L1 or anti-CTLA-4 therapy did not bar entry, and more than 35% had some. Study-wide results and caveats: Both blood CD4+ and CD8+ T cells showed clonal growth by week 6 at 0.1 to 3.0 mg/kg. Expanded clones tended on average to be more numerous among CD8+ T cells than CD4+. Normalized T-cell clonal expansion was also low in a subset of nonresponders.

TCRdb keeps only in-frame clones here, not all; method: immunoSEQ multiplex PCR. The sample includes under 85,000 clones, 85% to 95% of them seen just once. This CDR3 is built from 15 residues. V gave up 3 bases and J gave up 4 bases; unmatched junction bases: 6. Germline CDR1 and CDR2: MDHEN and SYDVKM. On this clone: Antigen unknown.

The TCR comes from an adult with an advanced solid tumor such as melanoma, head and neck, liver or kidney cancer. This material consisted of CD4+ or CD8+ T cells sorted from blood, taken in a trial of the OX40 agonist ivuxolimab. The chain carries TRBV28 and TRBJ1-5; 7 positions match TRBD1. Here the CDR3 DNA reads TGTGCCAGCAGTTTTGGCAGGGGGGTGAATCAGCCCCAGCATTTT. It specifies CASSFGRGVNQPQHF.